This TCR beta chain was found in a study of cytomegalovirus exposure and HLA in healthy donors. Germline V lookup: CDR1 SGHTA, CDR2 FQGNSA. V was pared by 4 bases and J by 1 base, with 6 bases of the junction left unmatched. This CDR3 comprises 15 residues. Vbeta (60) and Jbeta (13) primers were used in the PCR. Data came from immunoSEQ multiplex PCR; TCRdb stores just in-frame clones and leaves some out. The sample has approximately 190,000 clones, 81% seen once. In regard to this clone: No antigen is known for it.

It was healthy bone marrow donors who served as donors. Findings and caveats of the study: Later findings reportedly placed an Asian-associated ancestry cluster below the roughly 690-donor mean for N-insertions.

The chain recombines TRBV7-2 with TRBJ2-7; 8 bases are a match to TRBD1. The receptor comes from a man aged 45-65 years in good health and CMV-seronegative. The sequenced sample was PBMCs. The CDR3 protein is CASSSSGTGSYEQYF. CDR3 nucleotide sequence: TGTGCCAGCAGCTCATCCGGGACAGGATCCTACGAGCAGTACTTC. The entire variable domain, with the rest obtained from reference TRBV7-2 and TRBJ2-7, is as follows: GAGVSQSPSNKVTEKGKDVELRCDPISGHTALYWYRQSLGQGLEFLIYFQGNSAPDKSGLPSDRFSAERTGGSVSTLTIQRTQQEDSAVYLCASSSSGTGSYEQYFGPGTRLTVT.